A single sample gave rise to the 29 T cell receptor beta chains below, sequenced in a study of blood T cell repertoires in COVID-19. Assay: immunoSEQ multiplex PCR; the TCRdb copy retains only in-frame clones and omits some. The sample consists of about 63,000 clones, around 80% of them appearing once. The sample comprised peripheral blood. The receptors were gathered from a human donor in a cohort sampled during active COVID-19.

The rearrangement links TRBV28 to TRBJ2-7; no firm D call. The germline V and J ends were trimmed by 3 bases and 7 bases, with 13 bases remaining between them. Germline lookup yields CDR1 MDHEN and CDR2 SYDVKM. This CDR3 region has 13 residues. The CDR3, as DNA: TGTGCCAGCAGTTTGGGCCTAAAGAGAGAGCAGTACTTC. It yields the protein CASSLGLKREQYF.

The CDR3 region is CASSPGTSGRSTETQYF. CDR3 nucleotides: TGTGCCAGCTCACCTGGGACTAGCGGGAGATCTACCGAGACCCAGTACTTC. J is TRBJ2-5 and V is TRBV18; 14 nucleotides line up with TRBD2. Germline trimming cut 3 bases from V and 5 bases from J; bases unmatched to any gene: 8. The CDR3 runs to 17 residues. CDR1 is KGHSH, CDR2 LQKENI, per germline.

J is TRBJ2-1 and V is TRBV5-1; 11 bases line up with TRBD2. V lost 4 bases to trimming and J lost 5 bases; unmatched junction nucleotides: 2. This CDR3 spans 14 amino acids. The germline V gene encodes CDR1 SGHRS and CDR2 YFSETQ. CDR3 amino acids: CASSPGLADNEQFF. DNA of the CDR3: TGCGCCAGCAGCCCGGGACTAGCGGACAATGAGCAGTTCTTC.

The J gene is TRBJ1-1, the V gene TRBV5-1; D may be TRBD1 (6 bases). This CDR3 has 15 residues. The V gene's germline CDR1 is SGHRS and CDR2 YFSETQ. Trimming pared 2 bases from V and 1 base from J, leaving 12 bases between. CDR3 in amino acids: CASSLVQGENTEAFF. In nucleotides, the CDR3 is TGCGCCAGCAGCTTAGTACAGGGTGAGAACACTGAAGCTTTCTTT.

The chain carries TRBV4-1 and TRBJ1-1; unclear D gene. With 2 bases removed from V and 3 bases from J, the gap between germline ends came to 10 bases. The CDR3 totals 14 residues. Germline V gives CDR1 MGHRA, CDR2 YSYEKL. CDR3 in amino acids: CASSQTDIHTEAFF. CDR3 nucleotides: TGCGCCAGCAGCCAAACCGACATTCACACTGAAGCTTTCTTT.

This chain links TRBV5-1 with TRBJ2-1; perhaps TRBD1 as D (8 bases). Germline lookup yields CDR1 SGHRS and CDR2 YFSETQ. The CDR3 is 15 amino acids. V was pared by 2 bases and J by 3 bases, with 12 bases between. The CDR3 DNA is TGCGCCAGCAGCTTTACAGGGGGGGACTACAATGAGCAGTTCTTC. This encodes CASSFTGGDYNEQFF.

The chain uses TRBV11-3 and TRBJ2-3; D ambiguous. The ends were cut back, 5 bases at V and 2 bases at J, with 11 bases in the middle. CDR1 is SGHNT and CDR2 is YENEEA in the germline V gene. This CDR3 has 14 amino acids. The CDR3 sequence is CASSLGSVTDTQYF. The CDR3 DNA reads TGTGCCAGCAGCCTAGGGTCGGTCACAGATACGCAGTATTTT.

This clone has a single count. The V and J genes are TRBV9 and TRBJ2-1; 9 positions match TRBD2. V shed 4 bases, J shed 4 bases, and the junction held 9 bases outside the gene matches. Germline CDR1 reads SGDLS; CDR2 reads YYNGEE. The CDR3 length is 16 residues. The CDR3 region is CASSTLGLAAYNEQFF. The CDR3 nucleotides are TGTGCCAGCAGCACATTGGGACTAGCAGCATACAATGAGCAGTTCTTC. The variable domain in full, completed from reference TRBV9 and TRBJ2-1, reads DSGVTQTPKHLITATGQRVTLRCSPRSGDLSVYWYQQSLDQGLQFLIQYYNGEERAKGNILERFSAQQFPDLHSELNLSSLELGDSALYFCASSTLGLAAYNEQFFGPGTRLTVL.

The chain links TRBV13 to TRBJ2-5; 10 bases align to TRBD2. This CDR3 region has 18 residues. Per the germline V gene, CDR1 is PRHDT and CDR2 is FYEKMQ (reference sequence). Losses at the gene ends were 5 bases for V and 5 bases for J; bases not matched to a gene: 17. CDR3 DNA: TGTGCCAGCAGCCCCCCCCCTGGGCTAGCGGGAGCGCGGGAGACCCAGTACTTC. This codes for CASSPPPGLAGARETQYF.

This clone showed up just a few times. V usage is TRBV27 and J usage is TRBJ1-2; 9 positions match TRBD1. Unmatched junction bases numbered 15, after V lost 2 bases and J lost 5 bases. CDR1 MNHEY and CDR2 SMNVEV come from the germline V gene (reference sequence). The CDR3 sequence is 18 residues long. The CDR3 DNA sequence: TGTGCCAGCAGTTTAGGGGGCCTGGGACAGGGATTAGGGTATGGCTACACCTTC. This translates into CASSLGGLGQGLGYGYTF.

The J gene is TRBJ2-1, the V gene TRBV7-3, with TRBD2 matching over 7 bases. Trimming took 3 bases from V and 9 from J; bases not matched to a gene: 2. Germline lookup yields CDR1 SGHTA and CDR2 FQGTGA. The CDR3 length is 12 residues. CDR3 sequence reads: CASSLSGGEQFF. CDR3 nucleotide sequence: TGTGCCAGCAGCTTGTCGGGAGGTGAGCAGTTCTTC.

The chain couples TRBV11-2 to TRBJ2-5; tentative D call: TRBD1 (5 bases). With 5 bases removed from V and 10 bases from J, the gap between germline ends came to 17 bases. This CDR3 has 13 residues. CDR1 is SGHAT and CDR2 is FQNNGV in the germline V gene. The CDR3 DNA sequence: TGTGCCAGCAGCCCAAAAAGGGGCGCGGACCAGTACTTC. Its translation is CASSPKRGADQYF.

This clone was picked up a small number of times. The chain employs TRBV29-1 and TRBJ2-7; 8 bases line up with TRBD1. The CDR3 loop spans 13 amino acids. The junction had 7 bases not matched to a gene; V was cut back by 2 bases and J by 7 bases. Germline CDR1 and CDR2: SQVTM and ANQGSEA. The CDR3 DNA follows: TGCAGCGTTGAAATCCAGGGGGCGCGGGAGCAGTACTTC. Translating gives CSVEIQGAREQYF.

V is TRBV7-2 and J is TRBJ2-2; 14 positions match TRBD2. The CDR3 loop spans 16 amino acids. CDR1 is SGHTA, CDR2 FQGNSA, per germline. V dropped 5 bases and J dropped 5; count of bases not matched to a gene: 4. CDR3 amino acids: CASSGLAGGDTGELFF. CDR3 nucleotide sequence: TGTGCCAGCAGCGGACTAGCGGGAGGCGATACCGGGGAGCTGTTTTTT.

Written as DNA, the CDR3 is TGTGCCAGCAGCCAGTCGCTCGTGACAGGGGGCCACAGCCCCTACGAGCAGTACTTC. It is translated as CASSQSLVTGGHSPYEQYF. The chain employs TRBV5-6 and TRBJ2-7; 10 bases align to TRBD1. Germline V gene sequence: CDR1 SGHDT, CDR2 YYEEEE. The trim removed 4 bases at V and 2 bases at J, leaving 18 bases unmatched. The CDR3 extends over 19 amino acids.

This chain uses TRBV28 with TRBJ2-7, with TRBD2 matching 7 bases. Looked up from germline, CDR1 is MDHEN and CDR2 is SYDVKM. The CDR3 contains 13 residues. The V segment lost 6 bases and the J segment 2 bases; nucleotides outside the gene matches: 4. CDR3 protein: CASRGAGPYEQYF. CDR3 coding DNA: TGTGCCAGCAGGGGAGCGGGACCCTACGAGCAGTACTTC.

The chain is built from TRBV28 and TRBJ1-4; tentatively, D is TRBD1 (6 bases). The V and J ends lost 2 bases and 2 bases respectively, with 6 bases between them. Germline lookup yields CDR1 MDHEN and CDR2 SYDVKM. The CDR3 is 14 residues long. The CDR3 DNA reads TGTGCCAGCAGTTTAGGGGGCACTAATGAAAAACTGTTTTTT. Its protein is CASSLGGTNEKLFF.

V gene TRBV5-6 combines with J gene TRBJ2-7, with a weak D call TRBD2 (6 bases). Germline CDR1 reads SGHDT; CDR2 reads YYEEEE. This CDR3 has 17 residues. V was cut by 6 bases and J by 2 bases, with 24 bases left in between. This CDR3 is CASKNRDLGSGPYEQYF. CDR3 nucleotide sequence: TGTGCCAGCAAAAACCGGGACTTGGGGTCAGGGCCCTACGAGCAGTACTTC.

The sample holds a few counts of this clone. The rearrangement uses TRBV29-1 and TRBJ2-2, with D perhaps TRBD1 (6 bases). The ends were cut back, 1 base at V and 7 bases at J, with 10 bases in the middle. The CDR3 contains 13 residues. Germline CDR1 reads SQVTM; CDR2 reads ANQGSEA. The CDR3 loop reads CSVEVRGNGELFF. CDR3 in DNA: TGCAGCGTTGAAGTCAGGGGAAACGGGGAGCTGTTTTTT.

This chain uses TRBV4-2 with TRBJ2-1; 12 nucleotides agree with TRBD2. This CDR3 comprises 21 residues. Unmatched junction bases numbered 19, after V lost 0 bases and J lost 7 bases. Germline assignment: CDR1 LGHNA and CDR2 YNFKEQ. CDR3 amino acids: CASSQELRLAGEWGSRNEQFF. The CDR3 nucleotides read TGTGCCAGCAGCCAAGAGTTGAGACTAGCGGGAGAGTGGGGTTCTCGGAATGAGCAGTTCTTC.

DNA for the CDR3: TGTGCCAGTAGTGGACGGACAGGTTTGGCCTACGAGCAGTACTTC. It translates to CASSGRTGLAYEQYF. The gene calls are TRBV19 and TRBJ2-7, with 7 nucleotides matching TRBD1. The V and J ends lost 5 bases and 2 bases, in that order; junction bases with no gene match: 9. Per the germline V gene, CDR1 is LNHDA and CDR2 is SQIVND (reference sequence). This CDR3 spans 15 amino acids.

The chain recombines TRBV18 with TRBJ1-3; maybe TRBD1 (5 bases). The CDR3 is 15 amino acids. Germline V gene data show CDR1 as KGHSH and CDR2 as LQKENI. V gave up 3 bases and J gave up 0 bases, with 9 bases separating them. The CDR3 DNA follows: TGTGCCAGCTCACCCGGGGGAGACTCTGGAAACACCATATATTTT. Translating gives CASSPGGDSGNTIYF.

The chain recombines TRBV24-1 with TRBJ1-1; tentatively, D is TRBD1 (6 bases). The CDR3 covers 14 residues. The V and J ends lost 7 bases and 1 base respectively, with 12 bases between them. In germline, CDR1 is KGHDR, CDR2 SFDVKD. CDR3 nucleotide sequence: TGTGCCACCAGACCAACAGGGAGGAACACTGAAGCTTTCTTT. Translating gives CATRPTGRNTEAFF.

The chain uses TRBV6-6 and TRBJ1-1; perhaps TRBD1 as D (5 bases). Trimming shortened V by 2 bases and J by 6 bases, and 16 bases separated the two germline ends. The CDR3 totals 15 residues. The germline gives CDR1 MNHNY, CDR2 SVGAGI (reference sequence). This CDR3 is CASSYTNQGWAEAFF. Written as DNA, the CDR3 is TGTGCCAGCAGTTACACTAACCAGGGATGGGCTGAAGCTTTCTTT.

The chain uses TRBV7-9 and TRBJ2-3; 7 nucleotides agree with TRBD2. Germline CDR1 SEHNR, CDR2 FQNEAQ (reference sequence). V trimming: 3 bases; J trimming: 3 bases; junction bases outside the gene matches: 3. This CDR3 is 14 amino acids long. The chain's CDR3 is CASSFPGGTDTQYF. CDR3 bases: TGTGCCAGCAGCTTTCCGGGAGGAACAGATACGCAGTATTTT. The full variable domain, its missing parts supplied by reference TRBV7-9 and TRBJ2-3, is DTGVSQNPRHKITKRGQNVTFRCDPISEHNRLYWYRQTLGQGPEFLTYFQNEAQLEKSRLLSDRFSAERPKGSFSTLEIQRTEQGDSAMYLCASSFPGGTDTQYFGPGTRLTVL.

The chain employs TRBV13 and TRBJ2-7; D is undetermined. V was shortened by 6 bases and J by 7 bases, with 19 bases between the two germline ends. Germline CDR1 and CDR2: PRHDT and FYEKMQ (reference sequence). The CDR3 totals 14 residues. As DNA, the CDR3 is TGTGCCAGCAGTCACCCGGCAGGCTTAGAAGAGCAGTACTTC. Translating gives CASSHPAGLEEQYF.

The chain recombines TRBV24-1 with TRBJ1-1, with D possibly being TRBD1 (6 bases). The CDR3 covers 13 residues. Germline V lookup: CDR1 KGHDR, CDR2 SFDVKD. The ends were cut back, 7 bases at V and 4 bases at J, with 12 bases in the middle. The CDR3 nucleotides read TGTGCCACCAGGGAGGACAGTTTCACTGAAGCTTTCTTT. Residues: CATREDSFTEAFF.

CDR3 sequence: CSVEQAGAGYEQYF. The DNA of the CDR3 is TGCAGCGTTGAACAAGCGGGGGCCGGGTACGAGCAGTACTTC. The J gene is TRBJ2-7, the V gene TRBV29-1; 8 bases map to TRBD2. Per the germline V gene, CDR1 is SQVTM and CDR2 is ANQGSEA. This CDR3 is 14 amino acids long. Unmatched junction bases numbered 7, after V lost 2 bases and J lost 4 bases.

The V and J genes are TRBV28 and TRBJ1-5; tentatively, D is TRBD1 (6 bases). Germline CDR1 and CDR2: MDHEN and SYDVKM. V lost 8 bases and J 6 bases, leaving 14 bases between the germline ends. The CDR3 consists of 13 residues. For the CDR3, the DNA is TGTGCCAGCTGGGGACAAATAGGTCAGCCCCAGCATTTT. This codes for CASWGQIGQPQHF.